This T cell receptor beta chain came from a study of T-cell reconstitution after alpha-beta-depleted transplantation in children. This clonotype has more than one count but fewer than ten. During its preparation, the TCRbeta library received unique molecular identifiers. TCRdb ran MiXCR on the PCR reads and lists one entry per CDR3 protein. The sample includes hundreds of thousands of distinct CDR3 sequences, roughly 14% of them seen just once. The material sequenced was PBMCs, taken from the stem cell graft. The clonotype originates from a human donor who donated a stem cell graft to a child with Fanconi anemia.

The CDR3 reads CAWHRPGAYEQYF. The CDR3 DNA follows: TGTGCCTGGCACAGACCAGGGGCCTACGAGCAGTACTTC. The genes are TRBV30 and TRBJ2-7; possible D gene TRBD1, 6 bases. Germline values: CDR1 GTSNPN, CDR2 SVGIG (reference sequence). Trimming removed 5 bases at V and 2 bases at J, with 13 bases between. The length of the CDR3 is 13 residues.